What follows are 11 T cell receptor beta chains derived from one specimen sequenced in a study of CD8 T cells in ankylosing spondylitis. General study findings and limits: What appeared characteristic of ankylosing spondylitis blood was a TCR beta motif of fewer than ten highly homologous variants.

The antigens of these receptors remain unknown. Each CDR3 protein gets one entry after TCRdb re-called the 5' RACE reads with MiXCR. This sample carries approximately 540,000 distinct CDR3 sequences, 9.5% to 15% of them seen once, and the ten largest clones take 6.5% to 7%. The sample was blood, either unsorted or a sorted T cell fraction (not recorded which). The receptors shown here come from a male donor with ankylosing spondylitis.

The chain couples TRBV9 to TRBJ2-2, with D hard to call. The CDR3 has 16 amino acids. Germline V gene sequence: CDR1 SGDLS, CDR2 YYNGEE. With 6 bases removed from V and 3 bases from J, the gap between germline ends came to 18 bases. The CDR3 sequence: CASIRSPSGDTGELFF. The CDR3 DNA reads TGTGCCAGCATACGTAGCCCATCCGGCGACACCGGGGAGCTGTTTTTT.

This chain joins TRBV7-9 and TRBJ2-1; tentatively, D is TRBD2 (5 bases). Per germline, CDR1 SEHNR and CDR2 FQNEAQ (reference sequence). Trimming removed 5 bases from V and 1 base from J, with 18 bases in between. The CDR3 spans 17 residues. This CDR3 reads CASSDPPLADSYNEQFF. CDR3 sequence (DNA): TGTGCCAGCAGCGACCCCCCTCTAGCAGATTCCTACAATGAGCAGTTCTTC.

This clonotype was detected many times. The rearrangement links TRBV5-6 to TRBJ2-3; D possibly corresponds to TRBD1 (6 bases). The CDR3 runs to 14 residues. Deletions cut 3 bases from V and 7 bases from J, with 15 bases between. The germline CDR1 and CDR2 sequences are SGHDT and YYEEEE. CDR3 DNA sequence: TGTGCCAGCAGCTCCGGACAGCCCTCGCATACGCAGTATTTT. Its protein product is CASSSGQPSHTQYF.

This sequence joins TRBV12-3 or TRBV12-4 and TRBJ2-1; D possibly corresponds to TRBD2 (6 bases). Trimming took 2 bases from V and 0 from J, leaving 8 bases between them. The CDR3 is made up of 15 amino acids. The CDR3 DNA follows: TGTGCCAGCAGTTTAAATAGCGGCTCCTACAATGAGCAGTTCTTC. It encodes CASSLNSGSYNEQFF.

This clonotype was found many times. The rearrangement links TRBV20-1 to TRBJ2-7; 11 positions match TRBD2. The CDR3 runs 15 residues. V lost 3 bases, J lost 6 bases, and 10 bases stayed unmatched. The germline V gene has CDR1 DFQATT and CDR2 SNEGSKA (reference sequence). CDR3 loop: CSASGLAGLRGEQYF. CDR3 nucleotide sequence: TGCAGTGCTAGCGGACTAGCGGGTTTGCGGGGCGAGCAGTACTTC.

This clonotype turned up a few times. CDR3 coding DNA: TGTGCCAGCAGTGAAGGGTGGGCGAACACCGGGGAGCTGTTTTTT. Residues: CASSEGWANTGELFF. The gene calls are TRBV2 and TRBJ2-2; D unresolved. The CDR3 covers 15 residues. Trimming removed 1 base at V and 0 bases at J, with 6 bases between. The V gene's germline CDR1 is SNHLY and CDR2 FYNNEI.

In this sample, this clonotype turned up many times. The chain uses TRBV12-3 or TRBV12-4 and TRBJ1-1; no clear D. The ends were cut back, 8 bases at V and 5 bases at J, with 12 bases in the middle. This CDR3 has 12 residues. CDR3 DNA: TGTGCCAGCGCCGTTTGGAGGACTGAAGCTTTCTTT. This codes for CASAVWRTEAFF.

This sequence joins TRBV12-3 or TRBV12-4 and TRBJ1-2; 9 bases align to TRBD1. The length of the CDR3 is 12 residues. J was trimmed by 7 bases and V by 6 bases; bases with no gene match: 3. The CDR3 loop is CASRQGAGGYTF. The CDR3, as DNA: TGTGCCAGCAGACAGGGGGCGGGTGGCTACACCTTC.

CDR3 loop: CASRNRLWVLAGGPNEQFF. Here the CDR3 DNA reads TGTGCCAGCAGAAATAGGTTGTGGGTACTAGCGGGAGGGCCTAATGAGCAGTTCTTC. The genes are TRBV4-2 and TRBJ2-1; 13 bases fit TRBD2. CDR1 and CDR2 from the germline V gene are LGHNA and YNFKEQ. V gave up 6 bases and J gave up 7 bases; unmatched junction bases: 18. The CDR3 runs 19 residues.

This clonotype was observed a handful of times. The DNA for the CDR3 is TGTGCCAGCAGCCAAGTGCAGGTCGATACGCAGTATTTT. Amino acids: CASSQVQVDTQYF. The chain uses TRBV4-2 and TRBJ2-3; no clear D. CDR1 is LGHNA and CDR2 is YNFKEQ in the germline V gene. The germline V and J ends were trimmed by 1 base and 6 bases, with 8 bases remaining between them. The CDR3 extends over 13 amino acids.

Many counts were recorded for this clonotype. The V gene is TRBV5-1, the J gene TRBJ2-1; 11 nucleotides align to TRBD2. The germline CDR1 and CDR2 sequences are SGHRS and YFSETQ. This CDR3 spans 14 amino acids. With 6 bases clipped from V and 2 bases from J, the junction kept 1 base outside the gene matches. The CDR3: CASKLAGAYNEQFF. CDR3 nucleotide sequence: TGCGCCAGCAAACTAGCGGGAGCCTACAATGAGCAGTTCTTC.